A selection of T cell receptor beta chains follows, all from one sample in a study of blood T cell repertoires in COVID-19. Data came from immunoSEQ multiplex PCR; TCRdb stores just in-frame clones and leaves some out. The data hold 86,000 or so clones, with approximately 78% observed a single time. Material: peripheral blood. The receptors here all came from a woman older than 75 with acute or convalescent COVID-19. CDR3s include the opening cysteine and the closing phenylalanine or tryptophan. D genes are given only for firm matches. Clone size is shown for a subset of rows, as once, few, many or a class of expanded clone.

>TRBV5-1|.|TRBD2|TRBJ2-2
CASSLEPSGQTNTGELFF
TGCGCCAGCAGCTTGGAGCCTAGCGGGCAAACGAACACCGGGGAGCTGTTTTTT
>TRBV24-1|.|TRBD1|TRBJ1-2
CATSDLDRGYYGYTF
TGTGCCACCAGTGATTTAGACAGGGGGTACTATGGCTACACCTTC
>TRBV21-1|.|.|TRBJ2-7
CASSRGMIECSSVHEQYF
TGTGCCAGCAGCAGAGGGATGATAGAGTGTAGTTCAGTCCACGAGCAGTACTTC
>TRBV2|.|TRBD2|TRBJ2-7
CASSWGLAVNYEQYF
TGTGCCAGCAGTTGGGGACTAGCGGTTAACTACGAGCAGTACTTC
>TRBV19|.|.|TRBJ1-4
CASRPGLGEKLFF
TGTGCCAGTAGGCCAGGTTTAGGTGAAAAACTGTTTTTT
>TRBV9|.|.|TRBJ1-2
CASSVGHKYGYTF
TGTGCCAGCAGCGTAGGGCACAAATATGGCTACACCTTC
>TRBV10-3|.|TRBD2|TRBJ2-3
CAIMAGGSTDTQYF
TGTGCCATCATGGCGGGAGGAAGCACAGATACGCAGTATTTT
>TRBV6-5|.|TRBD1|TRBJ1-2
CASSYSGQGGGYTF
TGTGCCAGCAGTTACTCCGGACAGGGGGGCGGCTACACCTTC
>TRBV6-5|.|.|TRBJ1-1
CASSTPMRGSFEAFF
TGTGCCAGCAGTACCCCTATGCGGGGATCATTTGAAGCTTTCTTT
>TRBV6-5|.|TRBD2|TRBJ2-3
CASRPGGPITDTQYF
TGTGCCAGCAGACCGGGGGGGCCCATCACAGATACGCAGTATTTT
>TRBV5-8|.|TRBD1|TRBJ1-5
CASSLEMWGQGARGNQPQHF
TGTGCCAGCAGCTTGGAGATGTGGGGACAGGGGGCGAGGGGCAATCAGCCCCAGCATTTT
>TRBV2|.|.|TRBJ1-5
CASSEQGLGNQPQHF
TGTGCCAGCAGTGAACAGGGTCTTGGAAATCAGCCCCAGCATTTT
>TRBV5-4|once|TRBD2|TRBJ2-7
CASSRATSGSYEQYF
TGTGCCAGCAGCCGCGCGACTAGCGGAAGCTACGAGCAGTACTTC
>TRBV5-4|few|.|TRBJ1-5
CASSLDGTVGGYQPQHF
TGTGCCAGCAGCTTGGACGGAACTGTAGGAGGGTATCAGCCCCAGCATTTT
>TRBV6-4|.|TRBD2|TRBJ2-7
CASSDSVRRGGSGYEQYF
TGTGCCAGCAGTGACTCGGTCCGGCGGGGAGGGAGTGGTTACGAGCAGTACTTC
>TRBV4-1|.|TRBD2|TRBJ2-3
CASRPEAGGITDTQYF
TGCGCCAGCAGGCCCGAAGCGGGGGGTATCACAGATACGCAGTATTTT
>TRBV18|.|.|TRBJ1-2
CASSPLDATVTGYTF
TGTGCCAGCTCACCACTAGACGCAACAGTTACTGGCTACACCTTC
>TRBV4-1|.|TRBD1|TRBJ1-5
CASSRGGGTGYQPQHF
TGCGCCAGCAGTCGGGGGGGCGGGACAGGGTATCAGCCCCAGCATTTT
>TRBV6-5|.|.|TRBJ1-5
CASSSLAGQLNQPQHF
TGTGCCAGCAGTTCTCTGGCAGGACAGCTTAATCAGCCCCAGCATTTT
>TRBV10-3|.|.|TRBJ1-1
CAINPHGNTEAFF
TGTGCCATCAATCCCCACGGGAACACTGAAGCTTTCTTT
>TRBV7-9|once|.|TRBJ2-7
CASSQLESAYEQYF
TGTGCCAGCAGCCAACTAGAAAGTGCCTACGAGCAGTACTTC
>TRBV12-3/TRBV12-4|.|.|TRBJ1-6
CASSLSGSPLHF
TGTGCCAGCAGTTTATCAGGGTCACCCCTCCACTTT
>TRBV4-2|.|.|TRBJ2-7
CASSQVGATLSYEQYF
TGTGCCAGCAGCCAAGTAGGGGCCACCTTGTCCTACGAGCAGTACTTC
>TRBV28|.|.|TRBJ2-7
CASNSQGGTGFHEQYF
TGTGCCAGCAATTCCCAGGGGGGGACAGGTTTCCACGAGCAGTACTTC
>TRBV28|.|TRBD2|TRBJ2-7
CASNPGGGSYEQYF
TGTGCCAGCAATCCGGGAGGGGGTTCGTACGAGCAGTACTTC
>TRBV5-5|.|.|TRBJ1-4
CASSRTATTNEKLFF
TGTGCCAGCAGCCGTACAGCTACAACTAATGAAAAACTGTTTTTT
>TRBV15|.|.|TRBJ2-7
CATSRGLRGYEQYF
TGTGCCACCAGCAGAGGGCTTCGGGGCTACGAGCAGTACTTC
>TRBV7-8|.|.|TRBJ1-4
CASSRRVAATNEKLFF
TGTGCCAGCAGCCGCCGGGTAGCTGCAACTAATGAAAAACTGTTTTTT
>TRBV6-5|.|.|TRBJ2-7
CASSYASLGGYEQYF
TGTGCCAGCAGTTACGCGTCGCTCGGGGGCTACGAGCAGTACTTC
>TRBV9|.|TRBD1|TRBJ2-1
CASSVTPTRTGDNEQFF
TGTGCCAGCAGCGTAACCCCAACCCGGACAGGTGACAATGAGCAGTTCTTC